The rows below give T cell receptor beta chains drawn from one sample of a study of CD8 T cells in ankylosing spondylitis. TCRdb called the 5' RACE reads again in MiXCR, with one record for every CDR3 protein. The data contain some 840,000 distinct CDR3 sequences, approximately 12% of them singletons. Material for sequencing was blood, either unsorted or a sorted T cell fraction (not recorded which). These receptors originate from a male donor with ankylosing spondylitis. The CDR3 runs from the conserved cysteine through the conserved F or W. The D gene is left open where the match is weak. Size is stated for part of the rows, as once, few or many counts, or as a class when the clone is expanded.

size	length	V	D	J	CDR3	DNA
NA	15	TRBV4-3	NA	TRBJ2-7	CASSQGGGDSYEQYF	TGCGCCAGCAGCCAAGGAGGGGGGGACTCCTACGAGCAGTACTTC
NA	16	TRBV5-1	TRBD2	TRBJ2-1	CASSLVAGLVLNEQFF	TGCGCCAGCAGCTTGGTCGCGGGACTAGTCCTCAATGAGCAGTTCTTC
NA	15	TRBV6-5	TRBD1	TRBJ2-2	CASSYGTGNTGELFF	TGTGCCAGCAGTTACGGGACAGGGAACACCGGGGAGCTGTTTTTT
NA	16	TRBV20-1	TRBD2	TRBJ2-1	CSARDRVAGTYNEQFF	TGCAGTGCTAGAGATAGGGTAGCGGGGACCTACAATGAGCAGTTCTTC
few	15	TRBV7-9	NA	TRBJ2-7	CASSPFGKGTSEQYF	TGTGCCAGCAGCCCGTTCGGGAAGGGTACCAGCGAGCAGTACTTC
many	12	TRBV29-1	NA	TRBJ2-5	CSVEPAAETQYF	TGCAGCGTTGAACCAGCAGCAGAGACCCAGTACTTC
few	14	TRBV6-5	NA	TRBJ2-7	CASSSWTEAYEQYF	TGTGCCAGCAGTTCTTGGACGGAAGCCTACGAGCAGTACTTC
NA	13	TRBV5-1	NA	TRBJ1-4	CASRSRENEKLFF	TGCGCCAGCAGAAGCAGGGAAAATGAAAAACTGTTTTTT
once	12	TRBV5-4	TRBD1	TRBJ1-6	CASSLEGALLHF	TGTGCCAGCAGCTTGGAGGGGGCGCTCCTCCACTTT
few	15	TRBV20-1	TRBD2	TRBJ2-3	CSAPDSGGPVDTQYF	TGCAGTGCTCCGGATAGCGGGGGGCCCGTAGATACGCAGTATTTT
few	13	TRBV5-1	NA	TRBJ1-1	CASSSAGKTEAFF	TGCGCCAGCAGCTCTGCCGGAAAAACTGAAGCTTTCTTT
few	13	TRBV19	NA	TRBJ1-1	CASGLRKNTEAFF	TGTGCCAGTGGTTTGCGTAAGAACACTGAAGCTTTCTTT
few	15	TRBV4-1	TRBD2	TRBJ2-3	CASSPGERGADTQYF	TGCGCCAGCAGCCCGGGGGAGCGGGGGGCAGATACGCAGTATTTT
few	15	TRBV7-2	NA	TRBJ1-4	CASSYGGGLYEKLFF	TGTGCCAGCAGCTACGGTGGGGGCCTTTATGAAAAACTGTTTTTT
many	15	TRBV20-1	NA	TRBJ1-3	CSVGSGPHSGNTIYF	TGCAGTGTCGGATCGGGACCGCACTCTGGAAACACCATATATTTT
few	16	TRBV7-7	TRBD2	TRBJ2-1	CASSLMAGAAYNEQFF	TGTGCTAGCAGCTTAATGGCGGGAGCCGCCTACAATGAGCAGTTCTTC
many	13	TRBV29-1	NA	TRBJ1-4	CSFLDGGNEKLFF	TGCAGCTTCTTGGACGGTGGTAATGAAAAACTGTTTTTT
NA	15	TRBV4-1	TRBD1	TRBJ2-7	CASSRQNRGAYEQYF	TGCGCCAGCAGCCGACAAAACAGGGGAGCGTACGAGCAGTACTTC
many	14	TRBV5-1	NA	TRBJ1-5	CASSLTGHDQPQHF	TGCGCCAGCAGCTTAACAGGGCATGATCAGCCCCAGCATTTT
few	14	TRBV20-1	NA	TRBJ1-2	CSARVGRRSYGYTF	TGCAGTGCTAGAGTTGGCAGGAGGAGCTATGGCTACACCTTC
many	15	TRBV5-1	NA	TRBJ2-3	CASSLGPSGTDTQYF	TGCGCCAGCAGCTTGGGTCCTAGCGGCACAGATACGCAGTATTTT
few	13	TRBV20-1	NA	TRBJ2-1	CSAPRDLYNEQFF	TGCAGTGCTCCCCGGGACCTCTACAATGAGCAGTTCTTC
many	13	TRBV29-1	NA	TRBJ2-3	CSAAGGSTDTQYF	TGCAGCGCTGCGGGCGGTAGCACAGATACGCAGTATTTT
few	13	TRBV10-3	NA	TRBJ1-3	CAISDNSGNTIYF	TGTGCCATCAGCGACAATTCTGGAAACACCATATATTTT
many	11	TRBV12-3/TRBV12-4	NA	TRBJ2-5	CASGGGETQYF	TGTGCCAGCGGGGGCGGAGAGACCCAGTACTTC
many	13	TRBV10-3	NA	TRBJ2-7	CAINGKDGSEQYF	TGTGCCATCAACGGTAAGGACGGGAGCGAGCAGTACTTC
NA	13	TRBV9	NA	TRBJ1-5	CASSVAGFQPQHF	TGTGCCAGCAGCGTAGCGGGGTTTCAGCCCCAGCATTTT
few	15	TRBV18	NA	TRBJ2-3	CASSLGNLAAESQYF	TGTGCCAGCTCACTAGGAAATTTAGCGGCGGAGTCGCAGTATTTT
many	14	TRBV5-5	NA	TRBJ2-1	CASSLGGALVKQFF	TGTGCCAGCAGCCTGGGGGGTGCATTGGTAAAGCAGTTCTTC
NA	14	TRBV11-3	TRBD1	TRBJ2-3	CASSYDRGSDTQYF	TGTGCCAGCAGCTACGACAGGGGGTCAGATACGCAGTATTTT
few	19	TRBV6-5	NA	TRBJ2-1	CASSYRQFDDPSSYNEQFF	TGTGCCAGCAGTTACCGACAGTTCGACGACCCGAGCTCCTACAATGAGCAGTTCTTC
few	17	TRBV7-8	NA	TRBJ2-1	CASSLRLSLPSYNEQFF	TGTGCCAGCAGCTTAAGGTTGTCTCTTCCCTCTTACAATGAGCAGTTCTTC
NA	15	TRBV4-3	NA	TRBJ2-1	CASSQDPGQRNEQFF	TGCGCCAGCAGCCAAGACCCGGGACAAAGGAATGAGCAGTTCTTC
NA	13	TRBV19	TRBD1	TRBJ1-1	CASTVTGGSEAFF	TGTGCCAGTACTGTGACAGGGGGATCTGAAGCTTTCTTT
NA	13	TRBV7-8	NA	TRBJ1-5	CASSDYSNQPQHF	TGTGCCAGCAGCGATTATAGCAATCAGCCCCAGCATTTT
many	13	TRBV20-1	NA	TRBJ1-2	CSAAGGTNYGYTF	TGCAGTGCCGCGGGAGGAACTAACTATGGCTACACCTTC